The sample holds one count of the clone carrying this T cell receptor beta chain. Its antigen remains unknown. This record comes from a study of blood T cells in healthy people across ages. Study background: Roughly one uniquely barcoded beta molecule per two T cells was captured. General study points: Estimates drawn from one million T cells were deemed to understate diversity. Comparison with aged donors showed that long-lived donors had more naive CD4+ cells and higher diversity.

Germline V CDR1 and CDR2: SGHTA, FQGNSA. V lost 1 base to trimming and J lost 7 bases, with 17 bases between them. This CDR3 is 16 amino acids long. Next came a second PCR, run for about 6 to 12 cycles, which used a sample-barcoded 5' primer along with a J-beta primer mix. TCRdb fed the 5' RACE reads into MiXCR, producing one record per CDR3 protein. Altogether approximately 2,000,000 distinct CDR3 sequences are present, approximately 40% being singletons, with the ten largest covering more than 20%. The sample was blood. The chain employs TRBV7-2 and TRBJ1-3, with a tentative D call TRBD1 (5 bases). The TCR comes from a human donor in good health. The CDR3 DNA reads TGTGCCAGCAGCTTAGTGGGGCCTGACGGGGGGAACACCATATATTTT. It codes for CASSLVGPDGGNTIYF.